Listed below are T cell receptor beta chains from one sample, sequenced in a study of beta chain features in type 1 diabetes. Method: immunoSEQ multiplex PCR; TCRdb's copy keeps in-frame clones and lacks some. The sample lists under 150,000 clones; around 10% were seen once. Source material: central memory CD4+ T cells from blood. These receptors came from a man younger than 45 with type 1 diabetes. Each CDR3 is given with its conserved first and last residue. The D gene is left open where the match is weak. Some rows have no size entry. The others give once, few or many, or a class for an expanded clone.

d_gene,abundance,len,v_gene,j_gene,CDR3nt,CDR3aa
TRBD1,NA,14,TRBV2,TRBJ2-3,TGTGCCAGCGCTGACAGGGGCCAGGCAGATACGCAGTATTTT,CASADRGQADTQYF
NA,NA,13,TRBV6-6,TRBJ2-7,TGTGCCAGCAGCCCTGACAGCTCCTACGAGCAGTACTTC,CASSPDSSYEQYF
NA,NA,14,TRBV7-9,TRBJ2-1,TGTGCCATCCCAGGTTCCCTCTCCTACAATGAGCAGTTCTTC,CAIPGSLSYNEQFF
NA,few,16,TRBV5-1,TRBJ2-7,TGCGCCAGCAGTCTGGGGGCCGGCCCATCCGTCTACGAGCAGTACTTC,CASSLGAGPSVYEQYF
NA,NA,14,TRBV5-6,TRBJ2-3,TGTGCCAGCAGCTCACTAGCAGAGTCGAATACGCAGTATTTT,CASSSLAESNTQYF
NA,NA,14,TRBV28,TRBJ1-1,TGTGCCAGCAGTTCGGGACAAGGGGACACTGAAGCTTTCTTT,CASSSGQGDTEAFF
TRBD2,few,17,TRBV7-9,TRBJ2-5,TGTGCCAGCAGCCAAGACATAGCGGGGGGGCATCTGGAGACCCAGTACTTC,CASSQDIAGGHLETQYF
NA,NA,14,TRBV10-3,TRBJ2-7,TGTGCCATCACTAAGGACAGAGATACCTACGAGCAGTACTTC,CAITKDRDTYEQYF
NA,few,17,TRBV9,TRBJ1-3,TGTGCCAGCAGCGCCAGCCCTCGGACAGACTCTGGAAACACCATATATTTT,CASSASPRTDSGNTIYF
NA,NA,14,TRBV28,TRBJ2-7,TGTGCCAGCAGTCTAGGAGGACTTTCCTACGAGCAGTACTTC,CASSLGGLSYEQYF
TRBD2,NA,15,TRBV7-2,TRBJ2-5,TGTGCCAGCAGCGGCCCGTGGACTAGCGGGGGGACCCAGTACTTC,CASSGPWTSGGTQYF
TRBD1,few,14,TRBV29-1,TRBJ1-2,TGCAGCGTTCCGCGGGACAGGGGTCGGTATGGCTACACCTTC,CSVPRDRGRYGYTF
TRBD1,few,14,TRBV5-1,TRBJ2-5,TGCGCCAGCTTGCGGACAGGGGGAGGTGAGACCCAGTACTTC,CASLRTGGGETQYF
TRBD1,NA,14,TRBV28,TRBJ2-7,TGTGCCAGCAGTTTCGGTGCAGAGGGGGCCAAGCAGTACTTC,CASSFGAEGAKQYF
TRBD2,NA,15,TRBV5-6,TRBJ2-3,TGTGCCAGCAGCTATGGACTAGCGGGGGCAGATACGCAGTATTTT,CASSYGLAGADTQYF
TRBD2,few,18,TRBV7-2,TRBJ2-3,TGTGCCAGCAGCTTCGACCTACTAGCGGGGGGATCGAGGCATACGCAGTATTTT,CASSFDLLAGGSRHTQYF
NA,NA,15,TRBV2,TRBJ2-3,TGTGCCAGCACCAAGCGGCGTGGCATCACAGATACGCAGTATTTT,CASTKRRGITDTQYF
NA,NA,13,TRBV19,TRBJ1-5,TGTGCCAGTAGTATAATGACAGTTCAGCCCCAGCATTTT,CASSIMTVQPQHF
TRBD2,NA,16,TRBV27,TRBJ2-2,TGTGCCAGCAGTTTGACTAGCGGGTTGAACACCGGGGAGCTGTTTTTT,CASSLTSGLNTGELFF
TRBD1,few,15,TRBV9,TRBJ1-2,TGTGCCAGCAGCACCCCCGGGACAGGGGTCTATGGCTACACCTTC,CASSTPGTGVYGYTF
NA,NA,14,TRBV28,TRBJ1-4,TGTGCCAGCAGTTTATCTGGGGCAAGGGGAAAACTGTTTTTT,CASSLSGARGKLFF
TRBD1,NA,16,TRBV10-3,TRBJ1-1,TGTGCCATCAGTGAGCGGGACAGGGGGCTGGGCACTGAAGCTTTCTTT,CAISERDRGLGTEAFF
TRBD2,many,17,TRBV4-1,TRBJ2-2,TGCGCCAGCAGCTCCATACCCCAGCGGGGGGGGTCCGGGGAGCTGTTTTTT,CASSSIPQRGGSGELFF